These 22 T cell receptor beta chains came from one sample sequenced in a study of blood T cell repertoires in COVID-19 (dated by TCRdb to 2018 to 2020). Library preparation employed the immunoSEQ multiplex PCR assay. TCRdb holds this immuneACCESS table with in-frame rearrangements only. Some clones are missing; in checked studies, unresolved V genes explain under half, and the rest has no known cause. In all, the sample holds more than 130,000 clones, and approximately 80% of those were seen once. The ten largest account for roughly 10% of the sample. Source material: peripheral blood. The origin of the receptors is an elderly woman in a cohort sampled during active or convalescent COVID-19.

This chain links TRBV28 with TRBJ2-5; D is unclear. This CDR3 comprises 11 residues. CDR1 is MDHEN and CDR2 is SYDVKM in the germline V gene. V lost 3 bases and J 5 bases, leaving 4 bases between the germline ends. In DNA form, the CDR3 reads TGTGCCAGCAGTTTTGAGGAGACCCAGTACTTC. Its protein is CASSFEETQYF.

The chain combines TRBV30 with TRBJ1-2; 7 bases are a match to TRBD1. The V segment lost 1 base and the J segment 4 bases; nucleotides outside the gene matches: 3. The CDR3 extends over 13 amino acids. Germline V lookup: CDR1 GTSNPN, CDR2 SVGIG (reference sequence). The CDR3, as DNA: TGTGCCTGGAGTGGCAGGGGGGTCTATGGCTACACCTTC. Its translation is CAWSGRGVYGYTF.

The gene calls are TRBV3-1 (or the pseudogene TRBV3-2) and TRBJ2-5; 7 positions agree with TRBD1. The germline V gene has CDR1 LGHDT and CDR2 YNNKEL (reference sequence). This CDR3 is built from 13 residues. V was pared by 1 base and J by 10 bases, with 6 bases of the junction left unmatched. The CDR3 loop reads CASSQAPRQGQYF. The CDR3 DNA reads TGTGCCAGCAGCCAAGCCCCCCGACAGGGCCAGTACTTC.

This clone occurred a few times. CDR3 residues: CASSLDRDRGSNEQFF. The CDR3 DNA is TGTGCCAGCAGTTTAGACCGGGACAGGGGGAGTAATGAGCAGTTCTTC. The chain uses TRBV6-2 or TRBV6-3 and TRBJ2-1, with 11 bases lining up with TRBD1. Unmatched junction bases numbered 9, after V lost 4 bases and J lost 7 bases. The CDR3 runs 16 residues. Germline V gives CDR1 MNHEY, CDR2 SVGEGT.

J is TRBJ1-2 and V is TRBV3-1 (or the pseudogene TRBV3-2); 10 bases are a match to TRBD1. Losses at the gene ends were 5 bases for V and 7 bases for J; bases not matched to a gene: 7. The germline gives CDR1 LGHDT, CDR2 YNNKEL (reference sequence). The CDR3 is 14 amino acids. The CDR3: CASSWGQGQGGYTF. The CDR3 nucleotides read TGTGCCAGCAGCTGGGGACAGGGGCAGGGTGGCTACACCTTC.

The chain uses TRBV3-1 (or the pseudogene TRBV3-2) and TRBJ2-2, with D perhaps matching TRBD1 (6 bases). There are 13 residues in the CDR3. V gave up 8 bases and J gave up 8 bases, with 15 bases separating them. CDR1 and CDR2 (germline): LGHDT, YNNKEL (reference sequence). The chain's CDR3 is CASCLQGTGELFF. The DNA of the CDR3 is TGTGCCAGCTGCCTCCAGGGGACGGGGGAGCTGTTTTTT.

This chain links TRBV29-1 with TRBJ2-5; 9 bases are a match to TRBD2. CDR3 length: 16 residues. V shed 3 bases, J shed 7 bases, and the junction held 15 bases outside the gene matches. The germline gives CDR1 SQVTM, CDR2 ANQGSEA. CDR3 loop: CSVDPSGGSGMGTQYF. The CDR3 DNA reads TGCAGCGTTGACCCAAGCGGGGGGTCGGGTATGGGGACCCAGTACTTC.

The chain links TRBV5-1 to TRBJ1-1, with D possibly being TRBD1 (5 bases). Germline lookup yields CDR1 SGHRS and CDR2 YFSETQ. Trimming cost V 1 base and J 1 base, with 8 bases left between them. CDR3 length: 14 residues. The CDR3 DNA follows: TGCGCCAGCAGCTTGTTGGGGGGGAACACTGAAGCTTTCTTT. Translating it yields CASSLLGGNTEAFF.

The gene calls are TRBV5-1 and TRBJ1-1; no definite D call. The CDR3 sequence is 16 residues long. Germline loops: CDR1 SGHRS, CDR2 YFSETQ. Trimming removed 3 bases at V and 5 bases at J, with 20 bases between. CDR3 coding DNA: TGCGCCAGCAGCTCCGGACTGGGTCTATGGAGGACTGAAGCTTTCTTT. Protein: CASSSGLGLWRTEAFF.

Only a few counts were recorded for this clone. The chain is built from TRBV27 and TRBJ1-1, with D uncertain. The CDR3 has 14 residues. V was cut by 7 bases and J by 2 bases, with 14 bases left in between. CDR1 and CDR2 from the germline V gene are MNHEY and SMNVEV (reference sequence). CDR3 amino acids: CASTFRAGNTEAFF. As DNA, the CDR3 is TGTGCCAGCACCTTTAGGGCGGGTAACACTGAAGCTTTCTTT.

V is TRBV2 and J is TRBJ1-2, with TRBD1 as a possible D gene (5 bases). There are 14 residues in the CDR3. CDR1 and CDR2 (germline): SNHLY, FYNNEI. Between the trimmed V and J ends, which lost 2 bases and 7 bases, there was a span of 14 bases. The CDR3 is CASSEQGGNGGYTF. The CDR3 DNA reads as TGTGCCAGCAGTGAACAGGGAGGTAACGGTGGCTACACCTTC.

V usage is TRBV27 and J usage is TRBJ1-5, with TRBD1 matching 8 bases. In germline, CDR1 is MNHEY, CDR2 SMNVEV (reference sequence). The CDR3 is 18 residues long. V shed 1 base and J 5 bases; nucleotides not matched to a gene: 13. The CDR3 loop is CASSLWGAGTGPDQPQHF. The CDR3 nucleotides are TGTGCCAGCAGTTTATGGGGGGCCGGGACAGGACCCGATCAGCCCCAGCATTTT.

Details on this clone: The sample carries other DNA sequences with the same CDR3. This chain connects TRBV18 to TRBJ1-5; 7 nucleotides align to TRBD1. Germline CDR1 KGHSH, CDR2 LQKENI. This CDR3 contains 14 residues. The V and J ends lost 3 bases and 7 bases, in that order; junction bases with no gene match: 6. The CDR3 nucleotides read TGTGCCAGCTCACCGCGACAGGGCGGGCAGCCCCAGCATTTT. This translates into CASSPRQGGQPQHF.

This clone came up a few times. This chain links TRBV30 with TRBJ1-2; no definite D call. From germline, CDR1 is GTSNPN and CDR2 SVGIG (reference sequence). Trimming removed 0 bases at V and 2 bases at J, with 7 bases between. This CDR3 contains 13 residues. This CDR3 reads CAWSVLQNYGYTF. The DNA of the CDR3 is TGTGCCTGGAGTGTACTACAAAACTATGGCTACACCTTC.

The genes are TRBV3-1 (or the pseudogene TRBV3-2) and TRBJ2-2, with D perhaps matching TRBD2 (6 bases). Trimming took 5 bases from V and 3 from J, leaving 25 bases between them. The CDR3 runs 19 residues. The germline gives CDR1 LGHDT, CDR2 YNNKEL (reference sequence). This CDR3 reads CASSSRLISGLGYTGELFF. As DNA, the CDR3 is TGTGCCAGCAGCTCCCGGCTTATTAGCGGCCTAGGTTACACCGGGGAGCTGTTTTTT.

The chain combines TRBV5-1 with TRBJ2-5; the match to TRBD1 covers 10 bases. The CDR3 loop spans 16 amino acids. V lost 4 bases and J lost 4; bases outside the gene matches: 10. CDR1 is SGHRS and CDR2 is YFSETQ in the germline V gene. The CDR3 coding sequence is TGCGCCAGCAGCGCCCTGTCGGGGGACAGGGGAGAGACCCAGTACTTC. Protein sequence: CASSALSGDRGETQYF.

The chain joins TRBV5-3 to TRBJ2-7; 8 bases match TRBD2. TRBV5-3 counts as an open reading frame of uncertain function. V shed 4 bases and J 7 bases; nucleotides not matched to a gene: 13. The CDR3 runs to 15 residues. Here the CDR3 reads CARSLSSSGLGEQYV. The CDR3 DNA follows: TGTGCCAGAAGCCTGTCTTCTAGCGGGTTGGGGGAGCAGTACGTC.

The V call is TRBV30, the J call TRBJ2-7; a possible D gene is TRBD2 (6 bases). Trimming removed 2 bases from V and 5 bases from J, with 10 bases in between. Germline V gene data show CDR1 as GTSNPN and CDR2 as SVGIG (reference sequence). The CDR3 runs to 12 residues. CDR3 nucleotide sequence: TGTGCCTGGAGTCCGGGGGTGAACGAGCAGTACTTC. It specifies CAWSPGVNEQYF. Supplemented by reference TRBV30 and TRBJ2-7, the full variable domain reads SQTIHQWPATLVQPVGSPLSLECTVEGTSNPNLYWYRQAAGRGLQLLFYSVGIGQISSEVPQNLSASRPQDRQFILSSKKLLLSDSGFYLCAWSPGVNEQYFGPGTRLTVT.

This chain connects TRBV19 to TRBJ1-1; possibly TRBD1 for D (5 bases). The V gene's germline CDR1 is LNHDA and CDR2 SQIVND (reference sequence). This CDR3 has 14 residues. V lost 5 bases and J 3 bases, leaving 13 bases between the germline ends. The CDR3 here is CASSPARVDTEAFF. CDR3 bases: TGTGCCAGTAGTCCCGCCAGGGTGGACACTGAAGCTTTCTTT.

This rearrangement joins TRBV19 to TRBJ1-5; 10 bases match TRBD1. The ends lost 5 bases at V and 2 bases at J; junction bases unmatched: 9. Looked up from germline, CDR1 is LNHDA and CDR2 is SQIVND (reference sequence). The CDR3 extends over 17 amino acids. In DNA form, the CDR3 reads TGTGCCAGTAGTCTAGGACAGGGGGGCAATGGCAATCAGCCCCAGCATTTT. It yields the protein CASSLGQGGNGNQPQHF.

The chain links TRBV27 to TRBJ1-5; D ambiguous. Trimming removed 3 bases at V and 0 bases at J, with 6 bases between. Germline assignment: CDR1 MNHEY and CDR2 SMNVEV (reference sequence). The CDR3 runs to 14 residues. As DNA, the CDR3 is TGTGCCAGCAGTTTTGCAGATAGCAATCAGCCCCAGCATTTT. This encodes CASSFADSNQPQHF.

The chain couples TRBV2 to TRBJ2-2; tentative D call: TRBD2 (5 bases). The CDR3 totals 16 residues. Per the germline V gene, CDR1 is SNHLY and CDR2 is FYNNEI. V was cut by 10 bases and J by 1 base, with 19 bases left in between. The CDR3 DNA sequence: TGTGCCATTAGAGCCCCGGGAAAGGGGAACACCGGGGAGCTGTTTTTT. Translating it yields CAIRAPGKGNTGELFF.